Below, one TCR beta chain is given with its context. Antigen specificity is unknown. V was shortened by 5 bases and J by 4 bases, with 10 bases between the two germline ends. The CDR3 loop spans 13 amino acids. Germline lookup yields CDR1 SGHAT and CDR2 FQNNGV. These data belong to a study of cytomegalovirus exposure and HLA in healthy donors. Study-level results: The majority of TCR sequences were rare, yet some public TCRs appeared in many donors.

PCR amplification relied on 60 Vbeta primers (plus 13 Jbeta primers). Sequencing was performed with immunoSEQ multiplex PCR; in TCRdb, only in-frame clones are kept and a portion is missing. The sample yields some 180,000 clones, around three quarters seen once. The TCR comes from a woman aged 25 to 39 in good health and CMV-seropositive. The chain has TRBV11-2 and TRBJ2-3, with D possibly matching TRBD2 (6 bases). Sequencing used PBMCs. CDR3 amino acids: CASSGRRADTQYF. The CDR3, as DNA: TGTGCCAGCAGCGGTCGGAGGGCAGATACGCAGTATTTT. The full variable domain, in which reference TRBV11-2 and TRBJ2-3 provide the parts outside the CDR3, is EAGVAQSPRYKIIEKRQSVAFWCNPISGHATLYWYQQILGQGPKLLIQFQNNGVVDDSQLPKDRFSAERLKGVDSTLKIQPAKLEDSAVYLCASSGRRADTQYFGPGTRLTVL.